A selection of T cell receptor beta chains follows, all from one sample in a study of T cell responses to AZD1222 COVID-19 vaccine. Profiled with immunoSEQ multiplex PCR; TCRdb holds only in-frame clones, not every one. The table includes roughly 200,000 clones, 80% to 90% detected once. The sample here was peripheral blood, taken on day 0 of AZD1222 vaccination. These receptor sequences come from an adult in good health. Each CDR3 is given with its conserved first and last residue. Each record gives: clone size, D gene, V gene, J gene, CDR3 protein, CDR3 DNA. D genes are given only for firm matches. The size entry is marked missing in some rows and otherwise reads once, few, many or a size class.

.	.	TRBV29-1	TRBJ2-7	CSVMPRDLSYEQYF	TGCAGCGTAATGCCCCGGGACCTATCCTACGAGCAGTACTTC
.	.	TRBV6-1	TRBJ1-2	CASSEMAGGYTF	TGTGCCAGCAGTGAAATGGCGGGGGGCTACACCTTC
.	.	TRBV6-5	TRBJ2-2	CASSFSAARSTGELFF	TGTGCCAGCAGTTTCTCAGCGGCTAGGAGCACCGGGGAGCTGTTTTTT
.	.	TRBV6-5	TRBJ1-6	CASSPGPPNSPLHF	TGTGCCAGCAGCCCCGGGCCCCCGAATTCACCCCTCCACTTT
.	TRBD1	TRBV4-1	TRBJ2-4	CASSQDVETGDLNIQYF	TGCGCCAGCAGCCAAGATGTGGAGACAGGGGATTTAAACATTCAGTACTTC
.	.	TRBV6-2/TRBV6-3	TRBJ1-2	CASSYIERDGYTF	TGTGCCAGCAGTTACATCGAACGGGATGGCTACACCTTC
.	.	TRBV5-5	TRBJ1-2	CASRPPGLYGYTF	TGTGCCAGCAGACCCCCAGGACTCTATGGCTACACCTTC
once	.	TRBV6-6	TRBJ1-6	CASSSGPSNSPLHF	TGTGCCAGCAGTTCGGGACCGTCTAATTCACCCCTCCACTTT
.	TRBD1	TRBV30	TRBJ1-2	CAWSPPGQGVYGYTF	TGTGCCTGGAGTCCTCCGGGACAGGGCGTTTATGGCTACACCTTC
.	TRBD1	TRBV5-1	TRBJ2-7	CASSLTGTGINEQYF	TGCGCCAGCAGCCTCACCGGGACAGGGATCAACGAGCAGTACTTC
.	TRBD1	TRBV5-1	TRBJ2-2	CASSLTGQGAFGNTGELFF	TGCGCCAGCAGCTTGACAGGACAGGGGGCTTTTGGGAACACCGGGGAGCTGTTTTTT
once	.	TRBV11-2	TRBJ1-4	CASSSIQGKGKLFF	TGTGCCAGCAGCTCAATCCAGGGAAAGGGAAAACTGTTTTTT
.	.	TRBV23-1	TRBJ1-5	CASSQPRRAPSAVQPQHF	TGCGCCAGCAGTCAACCTCGACGGGCTCCTTCGGCGGTTCAGCCCCAGCATTTT
.	.	TRBV6-1	TRBJ1-5	CASRDRSNQPQHF	TGTGCCAGCAGGGACAGATCCAATCAGCCCCAGCATTTT
.	TRBD1	TRBV12-5	TRBJ1-4	CASWGTKEGQEGEKLFF	TGTGCTAGTTGGGGGACGAAAGAGGGACAGGAAGGTGAAAAACTGTTTTTT
once	.	TRBV5-1	TRBJ2-1	CASSPSSASYNEQFF	TGCGCCAGCAGCCCATCTAGCGCCTCCTACAATGAGCAGTTCTTC
.	.	TRBV6-4	TRBJ2-2	CASSEGDTGELFF	TGTGCCAGCAGTGAGGGGGACACCGGGGAGCTGTTTTTT
.	.	TRBV7-2	TRBJ1-3	CASSGGWDTIYF	TGTGCCAGCAGCGGTGGTTGGGACACCATATATTTT
.	.	TRBV19	TRBJ2-5	CASSTSGRAGASETQYF	TGTGCCAGTAGTACCTCCGGACGGGCAGGGGCTAGTGAGACCCAGTACTTC
.	TRBD1	TRBV19	TRBJ1-2	CASSTHRDRELWYGYTF	TGTGCCAGTAGTACTCACCGGGACAGAGAACTCTGGTATGGCTACACCTTC
few	TRBD2	TRBV12-3/TRBV12-4	TRBJ2-7	CASSRDYYEQYF	TGTGCCAGCAGTCGGGACTACTACGAGCAGTACTTC
.	TRBD2	TRBV10-3	TRBJ2-3	CAISDTSGTDTQYF	TGTGCCATCAGTGATACTAGCGGTACAGATACGCAGTATTTT
.	.	TRBV7-3	TRBJ1-2	CASSSGAGNYGYTF	TGTGCCAGCAGCTCCGGGGCTGGGAACTATGGCTACACCTTC
.	.	TRBV4-1	TRBJ2-7	CASSQPLGQQYF	TGCGCCAGCAGCCAACCCCTGGGCCAGCAGTACTTC